Listed below are T cell receptor beta chains from one sample, sequenced in a study of CD8+ T cells in alopecia areata. Data came from immunoSEQ multiplex PCR; TCRdb stores just in-frame clones and leaves some out. The data contain roughly 100,000 clones, 55% of them singletons. Sequences were obtained from CD4+ T cells sorted from blood. Receptors were obtained from a human donor in good health. Each CDR3 is given with its conserved first and last residue. The D gene is left open where the match is weak. Clone size appears in some rows only: once, few, many, or a class for an expanded clone.

j_gene | len | abundance | d_gene | v_gene | CDR3nt | CDR3aa
TRBJ2-3 | 16 | NA | TRBD2 | TRBV7-2 | TGTGCCAGCAGCTTACCCGCCGGACTAGCGGCAGATACGCAGTATTTT | CASSLPAGLAADTQYF
TRBJ2-7 | 15 | NA | NA | TRBV5-4 | TGTGCCAGCAGCTTGATGGAGGGCGGCCACTACGAGCAGTACTTC | CASSLMEGGHYEQYF
TRBJ2-1 | 18 | NA | TRBD2 | TRBV5-1 | TGCGCCAGCAGCTTGGCGATTAGTAGCGGGGGGCGATACAATGAGCAGTTCTTC | CASSLAISSGGRYNEQFF
TRBJ2-1 | 15 | NA | NA | TRBV5-1 | TGCGCCAGCAGCATTGACCCGGGGGCGGAAAATGAGCAGTTCTTC | CASSIDPGAENEQFF
TRBJ2-5 | 16 | NA | TRBD2 | TRBV7-2 | TGTGCCAGCAGCTTACGGAGTAGCGGGAATCGAGAGACCCAGTACTTC | CASSLRSSGNRETQYF
TRBJ2-7 | 16 | NA | NA | TRBV5-6 | TGTGCCAGCAGCTCTGGCTTCGGGGTATTCTCCTACGAGCAGTACTTC | CASSSGFGVFSYEQYF
TRBJ2-7 | 13 | few | TRBD2 | TRBV5-6 | TGTGCCAGCAGCTTAGAGGGCGGGGGTGAGCAGTACTTC | CASSLEGGGEQYF
TRBJ2-3 | 12 | NA | NA | TRBV5-1 | TGCGCCAGCAGCTTGGAGGCGGATACGCAGTATTTT | CASSLEADTQYF
TRBJ2-2 | 11 | few | NA | TRBV29-1 | TGCAGCGCACGACAGGACGGGGAGCTGTTTTTT | CSARQDGELFF
TRBJ1-3 | 13 | NA | TRBD1 | TRBV30 | TGTGCCTGGAAACAGGGGGCTGGAAACACCATATATTTT | CAWKQGAGNTIYF
TRBJ2-5 | 14 | NA | TRBD1 | TRBV5-4 | TGTGCCAGCAGCTCTGAGGACAGGGCGACCCCCCAGTACTTC | CASSSEDRATPQYF
TRBJ1-2 | 17 | NA | TRBD1 | TRBV29-1 | TGCAGCGTTGAACGGGGGTCTGGGGGGACAGGAAGGGCTGGCTACACCTTC | CSVERGSGGTGRAGYTF
TRBJ2-7 | 15 | NA | NA | TRBV25-1 | TGTGCCAGCAGTGAATCGTGGCAGGGTGGAAGCGAGCAGTACTTC | CASSESWQGGSEQYF
TRBJ1-2 | 14 | NA | TRBD1 | TRBV29-1 | TGCAGCGTTGAAGGTGGGACAGGGATTTATGGCTACACCTTC | CSVEGGTGIYGYTF
TRBJ2-5 | 13 | NA | NA | TRBV15 | TGTGCCACCAGCAATGGGGAGAGGGAGACCCAGTACTTC | CATSNGERETQYF
TRBJ1-6 | 14 | NA | NA | TRBV19 | TGTGCCAGTGGGTTCAGCTCCTATAATTCACCCCTCCACTTT | CASGFSSYNSPLHF
TRBJ2-2 | 11 | NA | NA | TRBV5-6 | TGTGCCAGTACGCGGGGCGGGGAGCTGTTTTTT | CASTRGGELFF
TRBJ1-6 | 16 | NA | TRBD1 | TRBV14 | TGTGCCAGCAGCCAGCTAGACAGGGGGCCTTACTCACCCCTCCACTTT | CASSQLDRGPYSPLHF
TRBJ1-3 | 15 | NA | NA | TRBV5-1 | TGCGCCAGCAGCTTGGAAGGACACAAGGGAAACACCATATATTTT | CASSLEGHKGNTIYF
TRBJ1-1 | 14 | NA | NA | TRBV5-1 | TGCGCCAGCAGCTTGGCCGGGCCCAGCACTGAAGCTTTCTTT | CASSLAGPSTEAFF
TRBJ1-1 | 14 | few | NA | TRBV12-5 | TGTGCTAGTGGTTTGGAGCGGCACGGCGGGACGGCTTTCTTT | CASGLERHGGTAFF
TRBJ2-5 | 13 | NA | NA | TRBV25-1 | TGTGCCAGCACAAGGACAAACCAAGAGACCCAGTACTTC | CASTRTNQETQYF
TRBJ1-1 | 15 | NA | NA | TRBV28 | TGTGCCAGCAGTTTGGGACGGGGGAAGCGCACTGAAGCTTTCTTT | CASSLGRGKRTEAFF
TRBJ2-7 | 13 | NA | NA | TRBV6-5 | TGTGCCAGCAGTTACGACGGGGCGGGCGAGCAGTACTTC | CASSYDGAGEQYF
TRBJ1-5 | 13 | NA | TRBD1 | TRBV6-5 | TGTGCCAGCAGTTACGGGACAGGGATGCCCCAGCATTTT | CASSYGTGMPQHF
TRBJ2-3 | 13 | NA | NA | TRBV10-3 | TGTGCCATCAGTTTTTCTAGCACAGATACGCAGTATTTT | CAISFSSTDTQYF
TRBJ1-2 | 14 | NA | NA | TRBV6-1 | TGTGCCAGCAGTGAACCTGCGGGGAGGCTTGGCTACACCTTC | CASSEPAGRLGYTF
TRBJ1-2 | 11 | once | NA | TRBV30 | TGTGCCTCCGGACAGAACTATGGCTACACCTTC | CASGQNYGYTF
TRBJ1-5 | 16 | NA | NA | TRBV5-6 | TGTGCCAGCAGCCCCGTACAGTTTCGCTACAATCAGCCCCAGCATTTT | CASSPVQFRYNQPQHF
TRBJ2-7 | 12 | few | NA | TRBV25-1 | TGTGCCAGCAGTGATTTGGGGTCCGAGCAGTACTTC | CASSDLGSEQYF
TRBJ1-1 | 13 | NA | NA | TRBV29-1 | TGCAGCGTGCAGGGTTTAATGAACACTGAAGCTTTCTTT | CSVQGLMNTEAFF
TRBJ1-6 | 16 | NA | NA | TRBV9 | TGTGCCAGCAGCGTGAGTCCCGGGACCGATAATTCACCCCTCCACTTT | CASSVSPGTDNSPLHF
TRBJ1-2 | 16 | NA | TRBD1 | TRBV4-3 | TGCGCCAGCAGCCCCTCCGGGACAGGCAAAAACTATGGCTACACCTTC | CASSPSGTGKNYGYTF
TRBJ2-7 | 14 | NA | NA | TRBV27 | TGTGCCAGCAGTTTGGGGTGGGCATGTTGGGAGCAGTACTTC | CASSLGWACWEQYF